The 31 T cell receptor beta chains given below trace back to one sample, sequenced in a study of blood T cell repertoires in COVID-19. Profiling relied on immunoSEQ multiplex PCR, and the TCRdb table lists in-frame clones only, not all of them. The top ten clones hold about 22% of a sample with some 180,000 clones, 87% of them seen once. The source material was peripheral blood. All receptors derive from a man in his 60s with active or convalescent COVID-19.

V is TRBV5-1 and J is TRBJ1-2; 9 bases are shared with TRBD1. J was trimmed by 7 bases and V by 4 bases; bases with no gene match: 11. CDR1 and CDR2 (germline): SGHRS, YFSETQ. The CDR3 is 15 amino acids. CDR3 nucleotide sequence: TGCGCCAGCAGCACCGGGACAGGGCGGATGGGTGGCTACACCTTC. Protein product: CASSTGTGRMGGYTF.

The CDR3 sequence: CASSESVDRSPLHF. CDR3 nucleotide sequence: TGTGCCAGCAGTGAAAGCGTGGATCGATCACCCCTCCACTTT. The V call is TRBV6-1, the J call TRBJ1-6; D remains unclear. The ends were cut back, 2 bases at V and 10 bases at J, with 12 bases in the middle. Germline V CDR1 and CDR2: MNHNS, SASEGT. CDR3 length: 14 residues.

The rearrangement uses TRBV6-5 and TRBJ2-3; 7 nucleotides match TRBD1. CDR1 is MNHEY and CDR2 is SVGAGI in the germline V gene. After removal of 6 bases from V and 4 bases from J, the junction contained 7 bases not matched to a gene. The CDR3 covers 14 residues. The CDR3 sequence is CASRADRDADTQYF. The DNA of the CDR3 is TGTGCCAGCAGAGCCGACAGGGACGCAGATACGCAGTATTTT.

The rearrangement uses TRBV2 and TRBJ2-7; 7 bases match TRBD1. The V and J ends lost 6 bases and 0 bases, in that order; junction bases with no gene match: 8. The CDR3 has 15 amino acids. Germline CDR1 reads SNHLY; CDR2 reads FYNNEI. CDR3 in DNA: TGTGCCAGCAGGGATGAGACAGGGTCCTCCTACGAGCAGTACTTC. Its translation is CASRDETGSSYEQYF. The full variable domain, its missing parts supplied by reference TRBV2 and TRBJ2-7, is EPEVTQTPSHQVTQMGQEVILRCVPISNHLYFYWYRQILGQKVEFLVSFYNNEISEKSEIFDDQFSVERPDGSNFTLKIRSTKLEDSAMYFCASRDETGSSYEQYFGPGTRLTVT.

The rearrangement joins TRBV24-1 to TRBJ1-4; 7 bases line up with TRBD1. Germline CDR1 and CDR2: KGHDR and SFDVKD. CDR3 length equals 15 residues. V was clipped by 3 bases and J by 7 bases; unmatched bases: 7. The CDR3 nucleotides read TGTGCCACCAGTGATCCCCACAGGGGAGGTGAAAAACTGTTTTTT. Translating gives CATSDPHRGGEKLFF.

V gene TRBV6-2 or TRBV6-3 combines with J gene TRBJ1-6; D perhaps matches TRBD1 (6 bases). The CDR3 sequence is 16 residues long. Trimming removed 5 bases at V and 11 bases at J, with 22 bases between. Germline values: CDR1 MNHEY, CDR2 SVGEGT. This CDR3 is CASSAAITGRTAPLHF. The CDR3 nucleotides are TGTGCCAGCAGTGCGGCGATAACAGGGCGGACGGCACCCCTCCACTTT.

This clone was observed once. The chain carries TRBV25-1 and TRBJ2-1; TRBD1 matches 10 bases. CDR1 and CDR2 from the germline V gene are MGHDK and SYGVNS. The CDR3 consists of 13 residues. The V segment lost 6 bases and the J segment 5 bases; nucleotides outside the gene matches: 1. The CDR3 nucleotides are TGTGCCAGCAGAGGGACAGGGGACAATGAGCAGTTCTTC. Protein: CASRGTGDNEQFF.

The chain is built from TRBV18 and TRBJ2-2, with 8 bases that match TRBD1. CDR3 length equals 16 residues. Trimming at V came to 2 bases and at J to 5 bases, leaving 7 bases not matched to a gene. CDR1 KGHSH and CDR2 LQKENI come from the germline V gene. The CDR3 spells CASSPNAGGSTGELFF. CDR3 coding DNA: TGTGCCAGCTCACCAAACGCAGGGGGCAGTACCGGGGAGCTGTTTTTT.

This clone was counted once. V and J are TRBV24-1 and TRBJ1-2; no firm D call. V lost 0 bases and J 6 bases, leaving 10 bases between the germline ends. This CDR3 comprises 14 residues. Germline assignment: CDR1 KGHDR and CDR2 SFDVKD. CDR3 in amino acids: CATSDLRGVDGYTF. CDR3 DNA: TGTGCCACCAGTGATTTGCGCGGAGTAGATGGCTACACCTTC.

This sequence joins TRBV18 and TRBJ2-1; 7 positions match TRBD2. The V gene end was trimmed by 6 bases and the J gene end by 0 bases; junction bases not matched to a gene: 5. Germline CDR1 KGHSH, CDR2 LQKENI. This CDR3 is built from 15 residues. CDR3 sequence: CASSPLADSYNEQFF. The CDR3 nucleotides are TGTGCCAGCTCCCCCCTAGCGGACTCCTACAATGAGCAGTTCTTC.

The chain joins TRBV23-1 to TRBJ1-6; D ambiguous. Being an ORF, TRBV23-1 has a function that is uncertain. The CDR3 totals 14 residues. Trimming pared 3 bases from V and 8 bases from J, leaving 11 bases between. DNA for the CDR3: TGCGCCAGCAGTCAGGGCAGGTCCTATTCACCCCTCCACTTT. Translating gives CASSQGRSYSPLHF.

The chain joins TRBV3-1 (or the pseudogene TRBV3-2) to TRBJ2-3; 9 bases fit TRBD2. The CDR3 length is 15 residues. Unmatched junction bases numbered 6, after V lost 5 bases and J lost 3 bases. Germline V gene sequence: CDR1 LGHDT, CDR2 YNNKEL (reference sequence). CDR3 loop: CASSSGLARTDTQYF. CDR3 in DNA: TGTGCCAGCAGCTCCGGACTAGCGAGGACAGATACGCAGTATTTT.

This sequence joins TRBV19 and TRBJ1-2; D is perhaps TRBD1 (5 bases). CDR3 size: 14 residues. Per the germline V gene, CDR1 is LNHDA and CDR2 is SQIVND (reference sequence). Deletions cut 0 bases from V and 4 bases from J, with 9 bases between. The CDR3 loop is CASSIEAGPYGYTF. The CDR3 bases are TGTGCCAGTAGTATAGAAGCAGGGCCCTATGGCTACACCTTC.

The sample holds one count of this clone. This rearrangement joins TRBV11-2 to TRBJ2-1, with D maybe TRBD2 (6 bases). This CDR3 is built from 17 residues. Trimming cost V 0 bases and J 1 base, with 13 bases left between them. Germline V gene data show CDR1 as SGHAT and CDR2 as FQNNGV. The CDR3 here is CASSLEGGGRSYNEQFF. The CDR3 nucleotides are TGTGCCAGCAGCTTAGAGGGTGGGGGGAGGTCCTACAATGAGCAGTTCTTC.

This chain links TRBV11-2 with TRBJ2-2; no clear D. The V gene's germline CDR1 is SGHAT and CDR2 FQNNGV. V was cut by 2 bases and J by 7 bases, with 8 bases left in between. The CDR3 is made up of 13 amino acids. CDR3 nucleotide sequence: TGTGCCAGCAGCTTAAGTACTGGCGGGGAGCTGTTTTTT. Translated, it gives CASSLSTGGELFF.

V gene TRBV13 combines with J gene TRBJ1-2; 7 bases are shared with TRBD1. This CDR3 is 17 amino acids long. V lost 0 bases and J lost 2; bases outside the gene matches: 9. Looked up from germline, CDR1 is PRHDT and CDR2 is FYEKMQ (reference sequence). As DNA, the CDR3 is TGTGCCAGCAGCTTAGGCCTAAGGACAGGTACAAACTATGGCTACACCTTC. This translates into CASSLGLRTGTNYGYTF.

As to this clone: The same CDR3 also results from other DNA sequences found in this sample. V gene TRBV24-1 combines with J gene TRBJ2-1; 10 nucleotides align to TRBD1. Unmatched junction bases numbered 5, after V lost 4 bases and J lost 6 bases. Germline V gene sequence: CDR1 KGHDR, CDR2 SFDVKD. The CDR3 sequence is 15 residues long. The CDR3 coding sequence is TGTGCCACCAGTGACCCCGGGACAGGGGTCAATGAGCAGTTCTTC. It codes for CATSDPGTGVNEQFF.

J is TRBJ1-5 and V is TRBV19, with TRBD1 matching 7 bases. V was pared by 2 bases and J by 7 bases, with 8 bases of the junction left unmatched. The V gene's germline CDR1 is LNHDA and CDR2 SQIVND (reference sequence). The CDR3 loop spans 15 amino acids. The CDR3 loop reads CASSIRGQGGQPQHF. The CDR3 region has the DNA TGTGCCAGTAGTATAAGAGGCCAGGGGGGCCAGCCCCAGCATTTT.

The V call is TRBV7-9, the J call TRBJ2-2, with D possibly matching TRBD2 (5 bases). V lost 5 bases and J lost 1, with 11 bases in between. The CDR3 is 15 amino acids. CDR1 is SEHNR, CDR2 FQNEAQ, per germline (reference sequence). The CDR3 coding sequence is TGTGCCAGCAGCCCCACTGAGGGGAACACCGGGGAGCTGTTTTTT. As protein: CASSPTEGNTGELFF.

The chain links TRBV27 to TRBJ2-1; 8 bases fit TRBD1. CDR3 length: 15 amino acids. Germline trimming cut 5 bases from V and 4 bases from J; bases unmatched to any gene: 7. CDR1 MNHEY and CDR2 SMNVEV come from the germline V gene (reference sequence). The chain's CDR3 is CASSPRGLAYNEQFF. CDR3 DNA: TGTGCCAGCAGTCCCAGGGGGCTAGCGTACAATGAGCAGTTCTTC.

The rearrangement links TRBV9 to TRBJ2-3; 8 bases are a match to TRBD2. Trimming removed 1 base from V and 3 bases from J; junction bases left unmatched: 4. The CDR3 is made up of 15 amino acids. The germline CDR1 and CDR2 sequences are SGDLS and YYNGEE. CDR3 residues: CASSVYGGATDTQYF. CDR3 in DNA: TGTGCCAGCAGCGTATACGGGGGGGCTACAGATACGCAGTATTTT.

A remark on this clone: Other nucleotide sequences in the sample specify the same CDR3. The rearrangement uses TRBV19 and TRBJ2-3, with TRBD2 matching over 14 bases. Trimming at V came to 9 bases and at J to 5 bases, leaving 4 bases not matched to a gene. Looked up from germline, CDR1 is LNHDA and CDR2 is SQIVND (reference sequence). CDR3 length: 14 residues. Here the CDR3 reads CASRTSGGRDTQYF. The DNA of the CDR3 is TGTGCCAGCCGGACTAGCGGGGGGAGAGATACGCAGTATTTT.

Only one count was recorded for this clone. The gene calls are TRBV5-4 and TRBJ2-5; D may be TRBD2 (5 bases). V lost 2 bases and J 0 bases, leaving 5 bases between the germline ends. This CDR3 is built from 13 residues. The germline gives CDR1 SGHNT, CDR2 YYREEE (reference sequence). CDR3 DNA: TGTGCCAGCAGCTTCGGGGACCAAGAGACCCAGTACTTC. It encodes CASSFGDQETQYF.

The chain employs TRBV3-1 (or the pseudogene TRBV3-2) and TRBJ2-1, with D possibly being TRBD2 (6 bases). CDR1 and CDR2 (germline): LGHDT, YNNKEL (reference sequence). V dropped 5 bases and J dropped 5 bases, with 13 bases sitting between them. The CDR3 loop spans 14 amino acids. The CDR3 protein is CASSARDWDNEQFF. In nucleotides, the CDR3 is TGTGCCAGCAGCGCCCGGGACTGGGACAATGAGCAGTTCTTC.

The chain employs TRBV5-1 and TRBJ1-3, with TRBD1 matching over 8 bases. This CDR3 contains 17 residues. The V segment lost 0 bases and the J segment 1 base; nucleotides outside the gene matches: 6. Germline loops: CDR1 SGHRS, CDR2 YFSETQ. DNA for the CDR3: TGCGCCAGCAGCTTGGGGACAGGGCGGTTATCTGGAAACACCATATATTTT. Translating gives CASSLGTGRLSGNTIYF.

This sequence joins TRBV5-6 and TRBJ1-2; 9 nucleotides align to TRBD1. This CDR3 has 15 residues. J lost 7 bases, V lost 3 bases, and 10 bases had no gene match. Germline V lookup: CDR1 SGHDT, CDR2 YYEEEE. The CDR3 region is CASSYRDRVLLGYTF. In nucleotides, the CDR3 is TGTGCCAGCAGCTACCGGGACAGGGTTCTACTTGGCTACACCTTC.

Turning to this clone: This sample also contains other DNA sequences that code for the same CDR3. J is TRBJ2-5 and V is TRBV5-1; TRBD2 might be the D (6 bases). In germline, CDR1 is SGHRS, CDR2 YFSETQ. Trimming shortened V by 0 bases and J by 5 bases, and 8 bases separated the two germline ends. The CDR3 runs to 13 residues. The CDR3 nucleotides read TGCGCCAGCAGCTTGGGGGCGGGGGAGACCCAGTACTTC. Translation: CASSLGAGETQYF.

This clone was detected once. DNA for the CDR3: TGTGCCAGCAGCTTGTTAACGGGGGGCTCTGGGGCCAACGTCCTGACTTTC. It yields the protein CASSLLTGGSGANVLTF. The chain uses TRBV5-4 and TRBJ2-6, with 7 positions matching TRBD2. The V and J ends lost 1 base and 0 bases, in that order; junction bases with no gene match: 4. Looked up from germline, CDR1 is SGHNT and CDR2 is YYREEE (reference sequence). CDR3 size: 17 residues.

This chain joins TRBV5-5 and TRBJ2-7; the D gene is possibly TRBD2 (6 bases). The ends were cut back, 4 bases at V and 1 base at J, with 15 bases in the middle. This CDR3 spans 15 amino acids. Germline CDR1 and CDR2: SGHKS and YYEKEE (reference sequence). The CDR3 DNA reads TGTGCCAGCAGCCTGGCCGCGGGGCATTCCTACGAGCAGTACTTC. It translates to CASSLAAGHSYEQYF.

The chain has TRBV10-3 and TRBJ2-7, with D perhaps TRBD2 (5 bases). The CDR3 length is 12 residues. V lost 10 bases to trimming and J lost 4 bases, with 14 bases between them. CDR1 is ENHRY and CDR2 is SYGVKD in the germline V gene. DNA of the CDR3: TGTGCCACTGGAAGCGGAGTTTACGAGCAGTACTTC. It codes for CATGSGVYEQYF.

The rearrangement joins TRBV19 to TRBJ2-7; tentative D call: TRBD2 (5 bases). The V gene lost 5 bases and the J gene lost 7 bases, with 24 bases spanning the gap. The length of the CDR3 is 16 residues. Germline CDR1 and CDR2: LNHDA and SQIVND (reference sequence). Here the CDR3 reads CASSLRTGLFPREQYF. The DNA of the CDR3 is TGTGCCAGTAGTCTACGGACTGGTCTCTTCCCCAGGGAGCAGTACTTC.